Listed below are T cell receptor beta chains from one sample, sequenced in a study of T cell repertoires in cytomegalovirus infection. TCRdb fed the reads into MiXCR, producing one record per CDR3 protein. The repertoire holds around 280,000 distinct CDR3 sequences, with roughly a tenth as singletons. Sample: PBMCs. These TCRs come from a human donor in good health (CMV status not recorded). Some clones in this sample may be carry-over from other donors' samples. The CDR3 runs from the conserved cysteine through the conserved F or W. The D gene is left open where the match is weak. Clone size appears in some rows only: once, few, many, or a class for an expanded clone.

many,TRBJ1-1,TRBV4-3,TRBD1,CASSQDQAGGSEAFF,TGCGCCAGCAGCCAAGATCAAGCAGGGGGGTCTGAAGCTTTCTTT
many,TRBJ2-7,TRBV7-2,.,CASSLEGGRGSYEQYF,TGTGCCAGCAGCTTAGAGGGGGGGAGAGGGTCCTACGAGCAGTACTTC
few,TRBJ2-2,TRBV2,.,CASRFRGTGELFF,TGTGCCAGCAGATTCAGGGGCACCGGGGAGCTGTTTTTT
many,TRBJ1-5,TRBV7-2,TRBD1,CASSFPATGTGNQPQHF,TGTGCCAGCAGCTTTCCCGCTACCGGGACAGGGAATCAGCCCCAGCATTTT
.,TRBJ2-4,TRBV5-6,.,CASSLHPDRAKNIQYF,TGTGCCAGCAGCTTACACCCCGACCGAGCCAAAAACATTCAGTACTTC
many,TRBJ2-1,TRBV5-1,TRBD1,CASSLEGGGGNEQFF,TGCGCCAGCAGCTTGGAAGGGGGCGGTGGCAATGAGCAGTTCTTC
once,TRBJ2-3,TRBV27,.,CASSDTGLTDTQYF,TGTGCCAGCAGTGACACGGGCCTTACGGATACGCAGTATTTT
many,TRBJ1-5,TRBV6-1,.,CASSEVMDSNQPQHF,TGTGCCAGCAGTGAAGTGATGGATAGCAATCAGCCCCAGCATTTT
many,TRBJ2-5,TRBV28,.,CASSLWAAGAQETQYF,TGTGCCAGCAGTTTATGGGCGGCGGGGGCCCAAGAGACCCAGTACTTC
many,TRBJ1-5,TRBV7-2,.,CASSLGGRYSNQPQHF,TGTGCCAGCAGCTTAGGAGGGCGATATAGCAATCAGCCCCAGCATTTT
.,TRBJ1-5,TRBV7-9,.,CASSLVGGRDQPQHF,TGTGCCAGCAGCTTAGTTGGGGGCAGGGATCAGCCCCAGCATTTT
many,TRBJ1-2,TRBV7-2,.,CASSSGQINYGYTF,TGTGCCAGCAGCTCTGGACAGATTAACTATGGCTACACCTTC
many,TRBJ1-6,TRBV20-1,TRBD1,CSARDPGTGISPLHF,TGCAGTGCTAGAGATCCCGGGACAGGGATTTCACCCCTCCACTTT
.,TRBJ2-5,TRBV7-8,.,CASRGREQETQYF,TGTGCCTCCAGGGGAAGGGAACAAGAGACCCAGTACTTC
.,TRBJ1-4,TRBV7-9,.,CASSSHREEEKLFF,TGTGCCAGCAGCTCCCACAGGGAAGAAGAAAAACTGTTTTTT
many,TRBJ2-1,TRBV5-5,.,CASSLPGHNEQFF,TGTGCCAGCAGCTTGCCAGGGCACAATGAGCAGTTCTTC
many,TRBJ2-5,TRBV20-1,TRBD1,CSARGKTPGQVYF,TGCAGTGCTAGAGGGAAAACCCCGGGACAGGTCTACTTC
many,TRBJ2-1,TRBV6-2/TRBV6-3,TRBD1,CASSLTGGSLYNEQFF,TGTGCCAGCAGTCTCACAGGGGGGTCCTTATACAATGAGCAGTTCTTC
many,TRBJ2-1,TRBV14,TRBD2,CASSQDRLAGYNYNEQFF,TGTGCCAGCAGCCAAGATCGGCTAGCGGGGTACAACTACAATGAGCAGTTCTTC
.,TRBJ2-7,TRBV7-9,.,CASSPGGTDYEQYF,TGTGCCAGCAGCCCAGGGGGGACGGACTACGAGCAGTACTTC
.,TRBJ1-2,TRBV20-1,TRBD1,CSARVLDRGKNGYTF,TGCAGTGCTAGAGTCTTGGACAGGGGGAAGAATGGCTACACCTTC
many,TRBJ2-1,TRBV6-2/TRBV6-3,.,CASSPPTLVGRPNEQFF,TGTGCCAGCAGTCCCCCGACACTGGTTGGCCGGCCCAATGAGCAGTTCTTC
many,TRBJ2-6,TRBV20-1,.,CSVGGRGFRSGANVLTF,TGCAGTGTGGGGGGTCGGGGGTTCCGCTCTGGGGCCAACGTCCTGACTTTC
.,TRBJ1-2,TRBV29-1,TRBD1,CSGTTGGLSGYTF,TGCAGCGGCACGACAGGGGGGCTGAGTGGCTACACCTTC
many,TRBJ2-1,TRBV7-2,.,CASIRGGPGNEQFF,TGTGCCAGCATTAGGGGGGGGCCTGGGAATGAGCAGTTCTTC
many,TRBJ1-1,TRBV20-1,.,CSFGIGLNTEAFF,TGCAGTTTTGGAATAGGGCTAAACACTGAAGCTTTCTTT
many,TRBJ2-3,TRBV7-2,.,CASSLVYTDTQYF,TGTGCCAGCAGCTTAGTCTACACAGATACGCAGTATTTT
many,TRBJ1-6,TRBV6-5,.,CATSYTGRLSPLHF,TGTGCCACCTCCTATACAGGGAGACTCTCACCCCTCCACTTT